These 3 T cell receptor beta chains share one sample of origin, sequenced in a study of early stage breast cancer tumors. Sequencing was performed with immunoSEQ multiplex PCR; in TCRdb, only in-frame clones are kept and a portion is missing. The sample consists of about 46,000 clones, over 75% of them appearing once. The sequenced sample consisted of blood. The receptor source for this set is a person aged 35 to 50 with breast cancer.

The CDR3 is CASSERAGNEQFF. The DNA for the CDR3 is TGTGCCAGCAGTGAAAGGGCAGGCAATGAGCAGTTCTTC. The chain recombines TRBV2 with TRBJ2-1; no definite D call. V shed 2 bases and J shed 6 bases, with 8 bases lying between them. CDR3 length equals 13 residues. CDR1 SNHLY and CDR2 FYNNEI come from the germline V gene. Full variable domain (outside the CDR3, taken from reference TRBV2 and TRBJ2-1): EPEVTQTPSHQVTQMGQEVILRCVPISNHLYFYWYRQILGQKVEFLVSFYNNEISEKSEIFDDQFSVERPDGSNFTLKIRSTKLEDSAMYFCASSERAGNEQFFGPGTRLTVL.

This clone was observed a single time. The V call is TRBV5-6, the J call TRBJ2-1; D remains unclear. The CDR3 is made up of 11 amino acids. Germline assignment: CDR1 SGHDT and CDR2 YYEEEE. V lost 4 bases and J 10 bases, leaving 9 bases between the germline ends. The CDR3 DNA follows: TGTGCCAGCAGCCAGCTGAGGGAGCAGTTCTTC. It translates to CASSQLREQFF.

The chain couples TRBV19 to TRBJ1-5; TRBD1 agrees at 7 bases. Germline CDR1 is LNHDA and CDR2 is SQIVND (reference sequence). This CDR3 region has 16 residues. With 3 bases clipped from V and 3 bases from J, the junction kept 8 bases outside the gene matches. The DNA for the CDR3 is TGTGCCAGTAGTATTTACCGGGACAGATTCAATCAGCCCCAGCATTTT. Amino acids: CASSIYRDRFNQPQHF.